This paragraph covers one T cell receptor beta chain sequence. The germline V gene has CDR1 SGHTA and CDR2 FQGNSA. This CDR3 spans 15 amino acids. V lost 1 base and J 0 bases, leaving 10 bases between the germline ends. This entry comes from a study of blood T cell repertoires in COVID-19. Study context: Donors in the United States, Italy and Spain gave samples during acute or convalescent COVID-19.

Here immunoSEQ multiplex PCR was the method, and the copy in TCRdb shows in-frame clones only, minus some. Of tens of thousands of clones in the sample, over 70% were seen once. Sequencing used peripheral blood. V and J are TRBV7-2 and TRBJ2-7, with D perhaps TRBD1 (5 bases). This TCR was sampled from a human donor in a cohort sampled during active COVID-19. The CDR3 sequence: CASSLEGRVSYEQYF. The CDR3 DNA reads TGTGCCAGCAGCTTAGAGGGCAGGGTCTCCTACGAGCAGTACTTC.